These 7 T cell receptor beta chains originate from one sample sequenced in a study of identifying expanded T cells in peripheral blood. Only in-frame clones appear in the TCRdb table, and some are missing; sequencing was by immunoSEQ multiplex PCR. Here the sample spans about 100,000 clones, 87% being singletons. Sequencing was carried out using blood. The source of these receptors is a person aged 18 to 69 in good health.

V is TRBV11-2 and J is TRBJ2-1; TRBD2 might be the D (5 bases). With 1 base removed from V and 4 bases from J, the gap between germline ends came to 8 bases. Germline lookup yields CDR1 SGHAT and CDR2 FQNNGV. This CDR3 spans 14 amino acids. The CDR3 sequence: CASSLASRYNEQFF. CDR3 DNA: TGTGCCAGCAGCTTAGCTAGCAGGTACAATGAGCAGTTCTTC.

This clone was seen only once. The V and J genes are TRBV6-5 and TRBJ1-2; D is uncertain. This CDR3 has 15 amino acids. V lost 0 bases and J 6 bases, leaving 14 bases between the germline ends. The germline V gene encodes CDR1 MNHEY and CDR2 SVGAGI. CDR3 in DNA: TGTGCCAGCAGTTACTCGTTAAGGATTACTGATGGCTACACCTTC. Translation: CASSYSLRITDGYTF.

V usage is TRBV4-3 and J usage is TRBJ1-4, with 7 bases aligning to TRBD1. The junction had 8 bases not matched to a gene; V was cut back by 4 bases and J by 3 bases. The V gene's germline CDR1 is LGHNA and CDR2 YSLEER. The CDR3 runs to 16 residues. CDR3 bases: TGCGCCAGCAGCCTTGGATCCGGGACAGCTAATGAAAAACTGTTTTTT. Amino acid sequence: CASSLGSGTANEKLFF.

This clone has more than one count but fewer than ten. J is TRBJ1-1 and V is TRBV9, with D maybe TRBD1 (6 bases). The CDR3 covers 14 residues. From germline, CDR1 is SGDLS and CDR2 YYNGEE. V was trimmed by 0 bases and J by 4 bases, leaving 10 bases between them. This chain's CDR3 is CASSVVLGATEAFF. The CDR3 DNA sequence: TGTGCCAGCAGCGTAGTTCTGGGGGCCACTGAAGCTTTCTTT.

Within the sample, this clone is medium-sized. The gene calls are TRBV6-6 and TRBJ1-6, with TRBD1 matching over 8 bases. With V trimmed by 7 bases and J by 5 bases, 7 bases remained unmatched. Germline values: CDR1 MNHNY, CDR2 SVGAGI (reference sequence). CDR3 length equals 15 residues. This CDR3 is CASKSPTGDNSPLHF. The CDR3, as DNA: TGTGCCAGCAAGTCGCCGACAGGGGATAATTCACCCCTCCACTTT.

CDR3: CASRPTMGPVYQETQYF. CDR3 nucleotides: TGTGCCAGTAGGCCGACGATGGGACCCGTGTACCAAGAGACCCAGTACTTC. The V and J genes are TRBV19 and TRBJ2-5; D could derive from TRBD1 or TRBD2 (5 bases each). Trimming stripped 6 bases from V and 0 bases from J, with 20 bases between. The CDR3 loop spans 17 amino acids. The V gene's germline CDR1 is LNHDA and CDR2 SQIVND (reference sequence).

The rearrangement uses TRBV6-5 and TRBJ2-5, with D possibly matching TRBD2 (7 bases). From germline, CDR1 is MNHEY and CDR2 SVGAGI. This CDR3 has 15 residues. Trimming took off 6 bases at V and 3 bases at J, with 17 bases between the two ends. The CDR3 DNA follows: TGTGCCAGCAGCCGAGGGGGGGGCGCGGAAGAGACCCAGTACTTC. This gives the protein CASSRGGGAEETQYF.